The source of this T cell receptor beta chain is a study of CD8 T cells in ankylosing spondylitis. The V end lost 2 bases, the J end lost 3 bases, and 8 bases lay between the germline ends. This CDR3 is 13 amino acids long. The germline gives CDR1 SGHTA, CDR2 FQGNSA. This clonotype was found many times. Antigen unknown. TCRdb analysed the 5' RACE reads with MiXCR anew, one entry per CDR3 protein. The table has 450,000 to 550,000 distinct CDR3 sequences, about 5.2% seen once. Study results and caveats: Seemingly characteristic of ankylosing spondylitis blood was a TCR beta motif consisting of several highly homologous variants. Clones linked to disease, bearing a CD8+ phenotype, were relatively rare in peripheral blood. Significantly higher representation of disease-linked clones was reported for matched ankylosing spondylitis synovial fluid.

The chain joins TRBV7-2 to TRBJ2-7, with D tentatively TRBD2 (5 bases). This TCR was sampled from a male donor with ankylosing spondylitis. Sequenced sample: blood, either unsorted or a sorted T cell fraction (not recorded which). The CDR3 reads CASSLSGLYEQYF. The DNA for the CDR3 is TGTGCCAGCAGCTTAAGCGGTCTCTACGAGCAGTACTTC. Variable domain in full (rest from reference TRBV7-2 and TRBJ2-7): GAGVSQSPSNKVTEKGKDVELRCDPISGHTALYWYRQSLGQGLEFLIYFQGNSAPDKSGLPSDRFSAERTGGSVSTLTIQRTQQEDSAVYLCASSLSGLYEQYFGPGTRLTVT.